The present T cell receptor (beta chain) was sequenced within a study of T cell changes during pregnancy in multiple sclerosis. The table came from immunoSEQ multiplex PCR; TCRdb's copy has only in-frame clones and leaves some out. The sample holds 70,000 to 95,000 clones, around 93% seen once. The CDR3 is 14 residues long. CDR1 and CDR2 (germline): SGHVS, FNYEAQ. Germline trimming cut 5 bases from V and 8 bases from J; bases unmatched to any gene: 7. This clone was counted once. The chain employs TRBV7-6 and TRBJ2-7; 12 positions match TRBD1. The sequences come from peripheral blood, collected in the second trimester of pregnancy. This receptor was identified in a female donor with multiple sclerosis, enrolled in a pregnancy study. CDR3 residues: CASSPGTGGVQQYF. DNA for the CDR3: TGTGCCAGCAGCCCCGGGACAGGGGGCGTTCAGCAGTACTTC.